This T cell receptor (beta chain) was sequenced in a study of cytomegalovirus exposure and HLA in healthy donors. The PCR made use of 60 Vbeta and 13 Jbeta primers. The table came from immunoSEQ multiplex PCR; TCRdb's copy has only in-frame clones and leaves some out. The sample has around 100,000 clones, around 60% seen once. Although they were nominally healthy when sampled, donors likely had unrecorded immune exposures. A remark on this clone: Its target is unknown.

Looked up from germline, CDR1 is SQVTM and CDR2 is ANQGSEA. This CDR3 comprises 12 residues. The junction had 6 bases not matched to a gene; V was cut back by 7 bases and J by 6 bases. Study-wide results and limits: Rates of TCR association differed by HLA locus in a later analysis, with DRB1 highest and HLA-C lowest. Across donors, presence/absence analyses took sequencing depth to be roughly uniform. With later analysis, a missense DCLRE1C variant became linked to TCR beta V- and J-gene trimming.

Specimen: PBMCs. This rearrangement joins TRBV29-1 to TRBJ1-1, with 9 bases identical to TRBD1. This receptor was obtained from a woman aged 45-65 years in good health and CMV-seronegative. The CDR3 DNA reads as TGCAGCGGAAACAGGGGGCCCGCTGAAGCTTTCTTT. Protein: CSGNRGPAEAFF.